This paragraph covers one T cell receptor (beta chain) sequence. Its antigen is as yet unknown. The germline gives CDR1 SEHNR, CDR2 FQNEAQ (reference sequence). The CDR3 is made up of 14 amino acids. The V end was cut by 5 bases, the J end by 0 bases, with 8 bases between. TCRdb's table, derived via immunoSEQ multiplex PCR, lists solely in-frame clones and lacks some. The data show about 120,000 clones, about 88% seen once. The data belong to a study of T cell responses to AZD1222 COVID-19 vaccine. Study-wide findings and caveats: Nearly half of unique spike-specific TCRs reportedly avoided B.1.351 and B.1.1.7 mutated regions. Donors skewed white British and female; clonal diversity was possibly underestimated.

The chain recombines TRBV7-9 with TRBJ1-5; no definite D call. Specimen: peripheral blood, collected on day 0 of AZD1222 vaccination. The TCR comes from an adult in good health. CDR3 DNA sequence: TGTGCCAGCAGCCCCTATGATAGCAATCAGCCCCAGCATTTT. Amino acid sequence: CASSPYDSNQPQHF.